Presented here are 21 T cell receptor beta chains from one specimen sequenced in a study of blood T cell repertoires in COVID-19. The assay was immunoSEQ multiplex PCR, and TCRdb's table has in-frame clones only and misses some. The sample consists of 300,000 or so clones, 85% to 90% of them appearing once. The material sequenced was peripheral blood. Receptor source: a woman aged 40 to 50 with acute or convalescent COVID-19.

The chain employs TRBV2 and TRBJ2-2, with a tentative D call TRBD2 (6 bases). This CDR3 has 13 amino acids. The germline V gene encodes CDR1 SNHLY and CDR2 FYNNEI. The V gene lost 10 bases and the J gene lost 3 bases, with 12 bases spanning the gap. The CDR3 sequence: CAKRAGHTGELFF. The DNA for the CDR3 is TGTGCCAAACGGGCGGGGCACACCGGGGAGCTGTTTTTT.

The CDR3: CASSLVGHQPQHF. For the CDR3, the DNA is TGTGCCAGCAGCTTGGTCGGTCATCAGCCCCAGCATTTT. The chain carries TRBV5-6 and TRBJ1-5; D gene uncertain. This CDR3 comprises 13 residues. Trimming took off 0 bases at V and 5 bases at J, with 6 bases between the two ends. Germline V gene data show CDR1 as SGHDT and CDR2 as YYEEEE.

V is TRBV5-1 and J is TRBJ2-1; 11 bases line up with TRBD2. Germline CDR1 SGHRS, CDR2 YFSETQ. The V segment lost 7 bases and the J segment 7 bases; nucleotides outside the gene matches: 13. The CDR3 runs to 16 residues. The CDR3 here is CASSTGGVAGGNEQFF. The CDR3 coding sequence is TGCGCCAGCTCGACCGGCGGAGTAGCGGGAGGGAATGAGCAGTTCTTC.

This clone was observed a single time. This chain uses TRBV24-1 with TRBJ2-3, with D possibly being TRBD2 (7 bases). V dropped 6 bases and J dropped 1 base, with 10 bases sitting between them. Looked up from germline, CDR1 is KGHDR and CDR2 is SFDVKD. The CDR3 contains 14 residues. The DNA for the CDR3 is TGTGCCACCAGTTGGGGGGGCGGCACAGATACGCAGTATTTT. Its translation: CATSWGGGTDTQYF.

This chain uses TRBV9 with TRBJ1-5; 8 bases are a match to TRBD1. The CDR3 consists of 16 residues. Germline V gene data show CDR1 as SGDLS and CDR2 as YYNGEE. J lost 3 bases, V lost 3 bases, and 8 bases had no gene match. CDR3 loop: CASSEGRDRLNQPQHF. The CDR3 DNA reads as TGTGCCAGCAGCGAGGGCCGGGACAGGCTCAATCAGCCCCAGCATTTT.

The chain combines TRBV30 with TRBJ2-1; possibly TRBD1 for D (5 bases). This CDR3 comprises 13 residues. The V gene lost 5 bases and the J gene lost 1 base, with 9 bases spanning the gap. Germline V CDR1 and CDR2: GTSNPN, SVGIG (reference sequence). The CDR3 sequence: CAWQGRSYNEQFF. In DNA form, the CDR3 reads TGTGCCTGGCAGGGTCGGTCCTACAATGAGCAGTTCTTC.

This clone was detected only a few times. The chain recombines TRBV3-1 (or the pseudogene TRBV3-2) with TRBJ1-2; 8 bases are shared with TRBD1. There are 17 residues in the CDR3. After removal of 3 bases from V and 2 bases from J, the junction contained 11 bases not matched to a gene. The V gene's germline CDR1 is LGHDT and CDR2 YNNKEL (reference sequence). In DNA form, the CDR3 reads TGTGCCAGCAGCCAGAACGGAGCGACAGGGGCAAACTATGGCTACACCTTC. Translating gives CASSQNGATGANYGYTF.

Here the CDR3 DNA reads TGTGCCAGCAGTTCTCCTAACACTGAAGCTTTCTTT. Its translation is CASSSPNTEAFF. The chain combines TRBV28 with TRBJ1-1; no clear D. The CDR3 consists of 12 residues. Germline assignment: CDR1 MDHEN and CDR2 SYDVKM. Trimming pared 4 bases from V and 2 bases from J, leaving 5 bases between.

The chain employs TRBV6-5 and TRBJ1-2; 8 bases match TRBD1. CDR3 size: 15 residues. Trimming at V came to 7 bases and at J to 2 bases, leaving 9 bases not matched to a gene. Per the germline V gene, CDR1 is MNHEY and CDR2 is SVGAGI. The DNA of the CDR3 is TGTGCCAGCATATTAAACAGGGGGGTAAACTATGGCTACACCTTC. Translation gives CASILNRGVNYGYTF.

The chain is built from TRBV30 and TRBJ1-1, with D possibly being TRBD1 (6 bases). The length of the CDR3 is 14 residues. V shed 2 bases and J shed 1 base, with 11 bases lying between them. Germline loops: CDR1 GTSNPN, CDR2 SVGIG (reference sequence). The CDR3, as DNA: TGTGCCTGGAGTAGGGGGGGGGAGAACACTGAAGCTTTCTTT. It translates to CAWSRGGENTEAFF. The variable domain in full, completed from reference TRBV30 and TRBJ1-1, reads SQTIHQWPATLVQPVGSPLSLECTVEGTSNPNLYWYRQAAGRGLQLLFYSVGIGQISSEVPQNLSASRPQDRQFILSSKKLLLSDSGFYLCAWSRGGENTEAFFGQGTRLTVV.

CDR3 in amino acids: CASSNRGDSGYTF. CDR3 DNA: TGTGCCAGTAGCAACAGGGGAGACTCTGGCTACACCTTC. The chain links TRBV19 to TRBJ1-2; 7 nucleotides line up with TRBD1. Trimming cost V 6 bases and J 7 bases; bases outside gene matches: 8. This CDR3 comprises 13 residues. The germline V gene has CDR1 LNHDA and CDR2 SQIVND (reference sequence).

As for this clone: A junction end diverges from the germline sequence, so it may reflect a read error. The chain recombines TRBV5-4 with TRBJ1-2; the match to TRBD1 covers 8 bases. Germline V lookup: CDR1 SGHNT, CDR2 YYREEE (reference sequence). The CDR3 totals 13 residues. The CDR3 protein is CASSLVGQDLHLF. In DNA form, the CDR3 reads TGTGCCAGCAGCTTGGTGGGACAGGACCTTCACCTTTTC.

The J gene is TRBJ2-3, the V gene TRBV12-5, with D tentatively TRBD2 (6 bases). The CDR3 contains 18 residues. Germline V CDR1 and CDR2: LGHNT, FRNRAP. Trimming removed 3 bases at V and 5 bases at J, with 24 bases between. The DNA of the CDR3 is TGTGCTAGTGGTTTCTCTGTTGGGGGACTGGCCGGAGTAGATACGCAGTATTTT. This translates into CASGFSVGGLAGVDTQYF.

The chain is built from TRBV5-6 and TRBJ2-5; D is unresolved. The CDR3 sequence is 15 residues long. In germline, CDR1 is SGHDT, CDR2 YYEEEE. Trimming took off 1 base at V and 1 base at J, with 11 bases between the two ends. CDR3 nucleotide sequence: TGTGCCAGCAGCTTGTATGTCACAGCCCAAGAGACCCAGTACTTC. This codes for CASSLYVTAQETQYF.

The chain links TRBV29-1 to TRBJ1-4, with D perhaps TRBD1 (5 bases). The germline V and J ends were trimmed by 3 bases and 2 bases, with 10 bases remaining between them. Germline values: CDR1 SQVTM, CDR2 ANQGSEA. This CDR3 is built from 14 residues. The CDR3 DNA reads TGCAGCGTTGAGGGGGGGGTGACTAATGAAAAACTGTTTTTT. The encoded protein is CSVEGGVTNEKLFF.

This chain uses TRBV5-6 with TRBJ2-7; 8 bases align to TRBD1. The CDR3 length is 14 residues. Germline V gene sequence: CDR1 SGHDT, CDR2 YYEEEE. The J segment lost 4 bases and the V segment lost 4 bases, leaving 7 bases of the junction unmatched. The CDR3 protein is CASSRQGTGYEQYV. For the CDR3, the DNA is TGTGCCAGCAGCAGACAGGGGACAGGTTACGAGCAGTACGTC.

This chain joins TRBV4-1 and TRBJ2-5; a weak D match, TRBD2 (5 bases). The ends were cut back, 3 bases at V and 0 bases at J, with 11 bases in the middle. CDR1 is MGHRA, CDR2 YSYEKL, per germline. CDR3 size: 15 residues. For the CDR3, the DNA is TGCGCCAGCAGCCAGGGAGACACGTACCAAGAGACCCAGTACTTC. It specifies CASSQGDTYQETQYF.

The chain employs TRBV12-2 and TRBJ2-6; the D call of TRBD1 is as the table states it, not checked on the DNA. TRBV12-2 is recorded as a pseudogene. This CDR3 region has 16 residues. For the CDR3, the DNA is TGTGCAAGCCAGGACAGGGTGTATTCTGGGGCCAACGTCCTGACTTTC. Translated, it gives CASQDRVYSGANVLTF.

The chain couples TRBV7-2 to TRBJ2-5; tentative D call: TRBD1 (6 bases). Looked up from germline, CDR1 is SGHTA and CDR2 is FQGNSA. The CDR3 spans 14 residues. With 2 bases removed from V and 0 bases from J, the gap between germline ends came to 7 bases. The CDR3 DNA sequence: TGTGCCAGCAGCTTAAGGGACAACCAAGAGACCCAGTACTTC. Translation: CASSLRDNQETQYF.

The chain carries TRBV2 and TRBJ1-2, with TRBD1 as a possible D gene (6 bases). CDR1 and CDR2 (germline): SNHLY, FYNNEI. Trimming stripped 7 bases from V and 7 bases from J, with 16 bases between. The CDR3 consists of 13 residues. The CDR3 nucleotides are TGTGCCAGCACCCTAAGGACAGATGGTGGCTACACCTTC. Encoded protein: CASTLRTDGGYTF.

The chain has TRBV10-3 and TRBJ2-1; 8 bases map to TRBD1. Per germline, CDR1 ENHRY and CDR2 SYGVKD. The trim removed 4 bases at V and 7 bases at J, leaving 12 bases unmatched. The CDR3 sequence is 16 residues long. CDR3 sequence: CAISVGQGGSWNEQFF. For the CDR3, the DNA is TGTGCCATCAGTGTAGGACAGGGAGGTTCTTGGAATGAGCAGTTCTTC.